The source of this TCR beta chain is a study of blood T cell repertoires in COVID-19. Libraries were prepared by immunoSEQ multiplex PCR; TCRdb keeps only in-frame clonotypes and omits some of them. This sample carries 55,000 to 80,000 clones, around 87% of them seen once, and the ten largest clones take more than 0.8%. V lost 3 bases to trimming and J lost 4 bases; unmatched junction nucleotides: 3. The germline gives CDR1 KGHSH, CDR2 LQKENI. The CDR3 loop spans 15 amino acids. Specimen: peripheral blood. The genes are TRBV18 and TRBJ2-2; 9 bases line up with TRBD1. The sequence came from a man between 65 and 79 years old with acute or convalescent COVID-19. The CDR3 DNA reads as TGTGCCAGCTCACCGTCGACAGGGGGCACCGGGGAGCTGTTTTTT. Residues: CASSPSTGGTGELFF.